This T cell receptor (beta chain) is drawn from a study of T cell responses to AZD1222 COVID-19 vaccine. Study-wide results and caveats: The study reported that nearly half of spike-specific TCRs target unmutated variant regions. Rises in breadth and depth of Spike-specific TCRs came after two AZD1222 doses.

This CDR3 has 16 residues. V was trimmed by 2 bases and J by 1 base, leaving 12 bases between them. CDR1 and CDR2 from the germline V gene are SGHTA and FQGNSA. Measured with immunoSEQ multiplex PCR; TCRdb has only the in-frame clones, and not every one. The data show 140,000 to 150,000 clones, roughly 90% seen once. A remark on this clone: Its antigen is as yet unknown.

This TCR came from an adult who received the AZD1222 COVID-19 vaccine. Sequences were derived from peripheral blood, sampled 28 days after the second AZD1222 dose. The chain is built from TRBV7-2 and TRBJ1-5; D gene ambiguous. The CDR3 protein is CASSLMLGFSNQPQHF. CDR3 sequence (DNA): TGTGCCAGCAGCTTAATGTTAGGATTCAGCAATCAGCCCCAGCATTTT. The whole variable domain, remainder taken from reference TRBV7-2 and TRBJ1-5, is GAGVSQSPSNKVTEKGKDVELRCDPISGHTALYWYRQSLGQGLEFLIYFQGNSAPDKSGLPSDRFSAERTGGSVSTLTIQRTQQEDSAVYLCASSLMLGFSNQPQHFGDGTRLSIL.